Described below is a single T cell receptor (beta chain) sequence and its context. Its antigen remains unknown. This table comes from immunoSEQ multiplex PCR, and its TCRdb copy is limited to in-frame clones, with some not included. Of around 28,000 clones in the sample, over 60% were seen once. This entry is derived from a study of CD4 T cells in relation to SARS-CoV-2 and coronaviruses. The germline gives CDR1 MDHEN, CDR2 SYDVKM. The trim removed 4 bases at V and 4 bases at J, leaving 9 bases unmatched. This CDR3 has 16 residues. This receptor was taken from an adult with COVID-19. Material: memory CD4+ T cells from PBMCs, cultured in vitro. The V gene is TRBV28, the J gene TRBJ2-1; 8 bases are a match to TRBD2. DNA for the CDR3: TGTGCCAGCAGTTCGAGCGGGAGTAGGTCTTACAATGAGCAGTTCTTC. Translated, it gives CASSSSGSRSYNEQFF.